Each of the 16 T cell receptor beta chains below was sequenced from the same sample in a study of T cells after yellow fever vaccination. TCRdb re-derived calls from the 5' RACE reads in MiXCR, one entry per CDR3 protein. The sample includes about 350,000 distinct CDR3 sequences, around 12% of them seen just once. The sample in question was CD4+ T cells sorted from PBMCs, obtained 15 days after the yellow fever booster vaccination. These TCRs come from a man between 18 and 35 years old who received the YFV17D yellow fever vaccine.

The rearrangement joins TRBV4-3 to TRBJ2-2; no clear D gene. Trimming shortened V by 7 bases and J by 4 bases, and 13 bases separated the two germline ends. This CDR3 contains 14 residues. Germline V gene sequence: CDR1 LGHNA, CDR2 YSLEER. This CDR3 is CASTSALSTGELFF. In nucleotides, the CDR3 is TGCGCCAGCACTTCAGCACTTTCCACCGGGGAGCTGTTTTTT.

The chain employs TRBV12-3 or TRBV12-4 and TRBJ1-2; 7 bases match TRBD1. This CDR3 region has 13 residues. Unmatched junction bases numbered 5, after V lost 6 bases and J lost 4 bases. The CDR3 spells CASRTGQSYGYTF. The CDR3 nucleotides are TGTGCCAGCAGAACGGGACAGTCCTATGGCTACACCTTC.

The sample holds a few counts of this clonotype. This sequence joins TRBV28 and TRBJ1-1; no clear D gene. The CDR3 totals 14 residues. V was shortened by 3 bases and J by 0 bases, with 8 bases between the two germline ends. Germline loops: CDR1 MDHEN, CDR2 SYDVKM. The CDR3: CASSFGGLNTEAFF. The CDR3 nucleotides read TGTGCCAGCAGTTTCGGAGGGTTGAACACTGAAGCTTTCTTT.

This clonotype was seen at least ten times. The chain links TRBV4-1 to TRBJ1-5, with D hard to call. Germline V gives CDR1 MGHRA, CDR2 YSYEKL. The CDR3 runs to 14 residues. The V gene lost 4 bases and the J gene lost 5 bases, with 12 bases spanning the gap. CDR3 residues: CASSRGEGYQPQHF. The CDR3 DNA follows: TGCGCCAGCAGCCGTGGCGAAGGTTATCAGCCCCAGCATTTT.

The chain has TRBV24-1 and TRBJ2-3, with D uncertain. Trimming stripped 3 bases from V and 6 bases from J, with 3 bases between. The V gene's germline CDR1 is KGHDR and CDR2 SFDVKD. CDR3 length equals 11 residues. In DNA, the CDR3 is TGTGCCACCAGTGATCCGGATACGCAGTATTTT. Translated: CATSDPDTQYF.

V gene TRBV5-1 combines with J gene TRBJ1-4; TRBD1 aligns across 10 bases. Germline-derived CDR1 and CDR2 are SGHRS and YFSETQ. After removal of 4 bases from V and 6 bases from J, the junction contained 3 bases not matched to a gene. The CDR3 totals 14 residues. The CDR3 nucleotides read TGCGCCAGCAGCCAGGACAGGGGGGATGAAAAACTGTTTTTT. Protein sequence: CASSQDRGDEKLFF.

There are a few counts of this clonotype. This rearrangement joins TRBV6-5 to TRBJ2-1; tentative D call: TRBD1 (6 bases). Germline assignment: CDR1 MNHEY and CDR2 SVGAGI. This CDR3 has 15 amino acids. V dropped 5 bases and J dropped 9 bases, with 20 bases sitting between them. The CDR3 region is CASSRPTTGQGEQFF. CDR3 coding DNA: TGTGCCAGCAGTCGCCCAACTACAGGGCAGGGTGAGCAGTTCTTC.

The chain employs TRBV4-1 and TRBJ2-2, with 10 bases that match TRBD2. Germline CDR1 MGHRA, CDR2 YSYEKL. The CDR3 has 17 amino acids. V lost 0 bases to trimming and J lost 4 bases; unmatched junction nucleotides: 5. The chain's CDR3 is CASSQDQRGGRTGELFF. The CDR3 DNA is TGCGCCAGCAGCCAAGATCAGCGGGGGGGCCGCACCGGGGAGCTGTTTTTT.

The chain has TRBV6-2 or TRBV6-3 and TRBJ2-2; D gene ambiguous. CDR3 length: 15 residues. V was cut by 2 bases and J by 0 bases, with 7 bases left in between. The germline V gene encodes CDR1 MNHEY and CDR2 SVGEGT. The DNA for the CDR3 is TGTGCCAGCAGTTACGGAGTCTCGAACACCGGGGAGCTGTTTTTT. It is translated as CASSYGVSNTGELFF.

This clonotype was observed a few times. The genes are TRBV12-3 or TRBV12-4 and TRBJ2-5; 8 positions match TRBD2. The junction had 8 bases not matched to a gene; V was cut back by 5 bases and J by 6 bases. The CDR3 runs 14 residues. The DNA for the CDR3 is TGTGCCAGCAGTCCCGCGGGGGGCCTGAAGACCCAGTACTTC. Translated: CASSPAGGLKTQYF.

The chain links TRBV5-1 to TRBJ2-3; no clear D. V lost 2 bases to trimming and J lost 1 base, with 8 bases between them. In germline, CDR1 is SGHRS, CDR2 YFSETQ. The CDR3 extends over 14 amino acids. The CDR3 spells CASSFTWGTDTQYF. CDR3 bases: TGCGCCAGCAGCTTCACATGGGGCACAGATACGCAGTATTTT.

This sequence joins TRBV6-5 and TRBJ1-2, with D possibly TRBD1 on 5 matching bases. CDR1 and CDR2 (germline): MNHEY, SVGAGI. The CDR3 consists of 16 residues. Deletions cut 2 bases from V and 5 bases from J, with 18 bases between. The CDR3 DNA follows: TGTGCCAGCAGTTACAACGCTGAGGGGCGTTTATATGGCTACACCTTC. Its protein product is CASSYNAEGRLYGYTF.

This chain joins TRBV6-5 and TRBJ1-1; a possible D gene is TRBD1 (6 bases). Trimming pared 6 bases from V and 1 base from J, leaving 18 bases between. This CDR3 is built from 16 residues. CDR1 MNHEY and CDR2 SVGAGI come from the germline V gene. The CDR3 bases are TGTGCCAGCAGGAAACGAGAACGGACAGAGAACACTGAAGCTTTCTTT. Protein sequence: CASRKRERTENTEAFF.

V usage is TRBV7-9 and J usage is TRBJ2-2; TRBD1 is a possible D gene (6 bases). V lost 10 bases, J lost 0 bases, and 12 bases lay in between. Germline assignment: CDR1 SEHNR and CDR2 FQNEAQ (reference sequence). The CDR3 is 14 amino acids. The CDR3 sequence is CAIQGTANTGELFF. CDR3 nucleotide sequence: TGTGCCATCCAGGGGACCGCGAACACCGGGGAGCTGTTTTTT.

This rearrangement joins TRBV10-3 to TRBJ1-6; D possibly corresponds to TRBD1 (5 bases). This CDR3 contains 13 residues. Germline loops: CDR1 ENHRY, CDR2 SYGVKD. The V and J ends lost 6 bases and 6 bases respectively, with 9 bases between them. CDR3 sequence reads: CAIRGQGNSPLHF. The CDR3 DNA reads as TGTGCCATCAGGGGCCAGGGTAATTCACCCCTCCACTTT.

This sequence joins TRBV20-1 and TRBJ2-5, with D possibly matching TRBD2 (6 bases). V lost 1 base to trimming and J lost 4 bases, with 13 bases between them. In germline, CDR1 is DFQATT, CDR2 SNEGSKA (reference sequence). The CDR3 loop spans 14 amino acids. In nucleotides, the CDR3 is TGCAGTGCTAGAGGGAGACTAGTTTCAGAGACCCAGTACTTC. Translated, it gives CSARGRLVSETQYF.